The 13 T cell receptor beta chains listed next were all sequenced from one sample in a study of early T cells in non-severe SARS-CoV-2 infection. TCRdb called the 5' RACE reads again in MiXCR, with one record for every CDR3 protein. The data contain roughly 120,000 distinct CDR3 sequences, 15% of them seen just once; the ten biggest clones take up 20% to 25%. The material sequenced was whole blood. The receptors come from an adult who was a healthcare worker with PCR-confirmed SARS-CoV-2 infection or an uninfected control (not recorded which).

This clonotype turned up a few times. This chain links TRBV3-1 with TRBJ2-7; D is unclear. V was trimmed by 4 bases and J by 0 bases, leaving 7 bases between them. From germline, CDR1 is LGHDT and CDR2 YNNKEL (reference sequence). CDR3 length: 13 amino acids. The CDR3 sequence: CASSPEVSYEQYF. The DNA for the CDR3 is TGTGCCAGCAGCCCAGAGGTCTCCTACGAGCAGTACTTC.

This chain links TRBV5-1 with TRBJ2-5, with D tentatively TRBD2 (6 bases). CDR1 SGHRS and CDR2 YFSETQ come from the germline V gene. The length of the CDR3 is 16 residues. Trimming pared 0 bases from V and 3 bases from J, leaving 15 bases between. CDR3: CASSLAPGGIKETQYF. As DNA, the CDR3 is TGCGCCAGCAGCTTGGCCCCCGGGGGAATTAAAGAGACCCAGTACTTC.

J is TRBJ2-6 and V is TRBV4-1, with D possibly being TRBD1 (5 bases). The V gene's germline CDR1 is MGHRA and CDR2 YSYEKL. V lost 7 bases, J lost 0 bases, and 10 bases lay in between. This CDR3 comprises 15 residues. The DNA for the CDR3 is TGCGCCAGCAACCCAGGGTACTCTGGGGCCAACGTCCTGACTTTC. Protein: CASNPGYSGANVLTF.

This clonotype was detected many times. V gene TRBV2 combines with J gene TRBJ2-1, with TRBD1 identical over 9 bases. There are 13 residues in the CDR3. CDR1 is SNHLY, CDR2 FYNNEI, per germline. V lost 8 bases to trimming and J lost 6 bases; unmatched junction nucleotides: 5. The CDR3 spells CASGDRVVNEQFF. CDR3 nucleotide sequence: TGTGCCAGCGGGGACAGGGTCGTCAATGAGCAGTTCTTC.

The chain carries TRBV19 and TRBJ2-1; D may be TRBD1 or TRBD2 (5 bases each). The CDR3 length is 16 residues. Trimming removed 8 bases at V and 8 bases at J, with 25 bases between. Germline V gene data show CDR1 as LNHDA and CDR2 as SQIVND (reference sequence). CDR3 sequence reads: CASGLSGRGREYEQFF. CDR3 bases: TGTGCCAGTGGGCTCTCGGGACGGGGAAGGGAGTATGAGCAGTTCTTC.

This clonotype was recorded a few times. The chain uses TRBV4-1 and TRBJ2-6; D is unresolved. Deletions cut 0 bases from V and 0 bases from J, with 9 bases between. CDR3 size: 17 residues. Germline-derived CDR1 and CDR2 are MGHRA and YSYEKL. CDR3 DNA sequence: TGCGCCAGCAGCCAAGATTTTGCTAGCTCTGGGGCCAACGTCCTGACTTTC. Its protein is CASSQDFASSGANVLTF.

This clonotype was counted between two and nine times. V gene TRBV2 combines with J gene TRBJ2-5; 8 bases fit TRBD2. Per germline, CDR1 SNHLY and CDR2 FYNNEI. The CDR3 is 13 residues long. After removal of 6 bases from V and 4 bases from J, the junction contained 4 bases not matched to a gene. CDR3 protein: CASSGGASETQYF. DNA for the CDR3: TGTGCCAGCAGCGGGGGGGCTTCAGAGACCCAGTACTTC.

Only a few counts were recorded for this clonotype. V and J are TRBV7-9 and TRBJ2-4; 7 nucleotides line up with TRBD1. V gave up 5 bases and J gave up 0 bases; unmatched junction bases: 13. Germline V gene lookup returns CDR1 SEHNR and CDR2 FQNEAQ (reference sequence). The CDR3 runs 18 residues. The CDR3 here is CASSLGQDSSLAKNIQYF. CDR3 DNA: TGTGCCAGCAGCCTCGGACAGGATTCTTCGTTAGCCAAAAACATTCAGTACTTC.

This clonotype has a count of ten or more. The chain recombines TRBV6-1 with TRBJ1-2, with TRBD1 identical over 7 bases. CDR3 length: 12 residues. V dropped 6 bases and J dropped 4; count of bases not matched to a gene: 2. Germline V lookup: CDR1 MNHNS, CDR2 SASEGT. CDR3 residues: CASSRDSYGYTF. CDR3 coding DNA: TGTGCCAGCAGCCGGGACAGCTATGGCTACACCTTC.

This clonotype was picked up a small number of times. The chain links TRBV7-9 to TRBJ2-1; 9 bases are a match to TRBD2. Trimming removed 4 bases from V and 2 bases from J; junction bases left unmatched: 3. Germline CDR1 and CDR2: SEHNR and FQNEAQ (reference sequence). This CDR3 has 15 amino acids. CDR3 coding DNA: TGTGCCAGCAGCTCCCTAGCGGGGCCCTACAATGAGCAGTTCTTC. Translation: CASSSLAGPYNEQFF.

V gene TRBV6-6 combines with J gene TRBJ2-7, with TRBD2 matching over 8 bases. This CDR3 contains 16 residues. Germline V gene data show CDR1 as MNHNY and CDR2 as SVGAGI (reference sequence). After removal of 7 bases from V and 4 bases from J, the junction contained 15 bases not matched to a gene. The CDR3 nucleotides are TGTGCCAGCACCTACGGTCTACGGGGGGGCCCGTACGAGCAGTACTTC. Amino acids: CASTYGLRGGPYEQYF.

In its sample, this clonotype was seen many times. The genes are TRBV3-1 and TRBJ1-3; the D is unclear. Trimming took off 1 base at V and 1 base at J, with 11 bases between the two ends. CDR1 LGHDT and CDR2 YNNKEL come from the germline V gene (reference sequence). CDR3 length: 16 amino acids. The CDR3 DNA reads TGTGCCAGCAGCCAAGGAACAGAGTTGTCTGGAAACACCATATATTTT. Its protein product is CASSQGTELSGNTIYF.

This clonotype was seen a handful of times. The chain is built from TRBV12-3 or TRBV12-4 and TRBJ2-1; tentatively, D is TRBD1 (6 bases). V shed 4 bases and J shed 2 bases, with 9 bases lying between them. There are 14 residues in the CDR3. CDR3 protein: CASSSRDTYNEQFF. CDR3 in DNA: TGTGCCAGCAGTTCCCGGGACACCTACAATGAGCAGTTCTTC.